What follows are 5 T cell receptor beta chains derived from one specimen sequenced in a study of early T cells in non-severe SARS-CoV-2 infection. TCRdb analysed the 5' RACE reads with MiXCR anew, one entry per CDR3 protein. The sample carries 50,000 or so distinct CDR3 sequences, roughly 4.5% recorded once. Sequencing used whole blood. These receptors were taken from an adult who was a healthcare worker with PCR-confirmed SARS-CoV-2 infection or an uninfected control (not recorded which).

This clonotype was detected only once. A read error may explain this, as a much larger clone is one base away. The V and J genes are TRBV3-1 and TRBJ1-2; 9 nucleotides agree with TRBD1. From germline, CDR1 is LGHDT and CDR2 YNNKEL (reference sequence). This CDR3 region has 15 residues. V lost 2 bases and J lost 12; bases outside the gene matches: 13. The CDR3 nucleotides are TGTGCCAGCAGCCAAACAGGGGGCGCAGGGCGCGGCCACACCTTC. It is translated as CASSQTGGAGRGHTF.

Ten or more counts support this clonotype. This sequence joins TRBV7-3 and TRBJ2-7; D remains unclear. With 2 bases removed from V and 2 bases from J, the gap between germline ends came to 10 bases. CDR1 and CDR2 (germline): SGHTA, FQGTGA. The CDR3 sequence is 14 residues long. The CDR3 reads CASSLAGGTYEQYF. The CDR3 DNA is TGTGCCAGCAGCTTAGCAGGCGGCACCTACGAGCAGTACTTC.

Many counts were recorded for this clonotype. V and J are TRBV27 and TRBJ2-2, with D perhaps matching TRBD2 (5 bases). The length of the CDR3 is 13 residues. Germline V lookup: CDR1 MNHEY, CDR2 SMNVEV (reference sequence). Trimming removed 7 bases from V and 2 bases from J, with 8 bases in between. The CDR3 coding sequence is TGTGCCAGCACGGACTTTAACACCGGGGAGCTGTTTTTT. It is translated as CASTDFNTGELFF.

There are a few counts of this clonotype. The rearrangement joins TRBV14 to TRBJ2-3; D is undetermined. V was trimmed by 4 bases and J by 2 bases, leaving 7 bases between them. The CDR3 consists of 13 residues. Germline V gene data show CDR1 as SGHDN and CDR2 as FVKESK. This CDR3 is CASSLRHTDTQYF. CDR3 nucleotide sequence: TGTGCCAGCAGCCTGCGACACACAGATACGCAGTATTTT.

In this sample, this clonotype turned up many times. The CDR3 spells CASSGAAGTQDGYTF. In DNA, the CDR3 is TGTGCCAGCAGCGGCGCAGCCGGGACACAAGATGGCTACACCTTC. The V and J genes are TRBV2 and TRBJ1-2; weak D call: TRBD1 (6 bases). V was cut by 6 bases and J by 6 bases, with 20 bases left in between. The CDR3 is 15 residues long. CDR1 SNHLY and CDR2 FYNNEI come from the germline V gene. The entire variable domain, with the rest obtained from reference TRBV2 and TRBJ1-2, is as follows: EPEVTQTPSHQVTQMGQEVILRCVPISNHLYFYWYRQILGQKVEFLVSFYNNEISEKSEIFDDQFSVERPDGSNFTLKIRSTKLEDSAMYFCASSGAAGTQDGYTFGSGTRLTVV.